One sample yielded the 26 T cell receptor beta chains listed below, sequenced in a study of T cell responses to AZD1222 COVID-19 vaccine. Assay used: immunoSEQ multiplex PCR; TCRdb lists only in-frame clones, some missing. The data contain tens of thousands of clones, 90% to 95% of them singletons. Here the sequenced sample was peripheral blood, taken on day 0 of MenACWY control vaccination. These receptor sequences come from an adult in good health.

The chain uses TRBV2 and TRBJ1-5; D possibly corresponds to TRBD1 (5 bases). V was pared by 10 bases and J by 0 bases, with 10 bases between. CDR1 and CDR2 (germline): SNHLY, FYNNEI. The CDR3 sequence is 13 residues long. Written as DNA, the CDR3 is TGTGCCACCAAGGGGACTAGCAATCAGCCCCAGCATTTT. This sequence encodes CATKGTSNQPQHF.

This rearrangement joins TRBV19 to TRBJ2-1; 8 bases are a match to TRBD1. Looked up from germline, CDR1 is LNHDA and CDR2 is SQIVND (reference sequence). The ends lost 6 bases at V and 2 bases at J; junction bases unmatched: 6. This CDR3 is 15 amino acids long. This CDR3 is CASRDRQGPYNEQFF. The DNA of the CDR3 is TGTGCCAGTAGGGACAGACAGGGGCCCTACAATGAGCAGTTCTTC.

The gene calls are TRBV6-5 and TRBJ1-5; D perhaps matches TRBD1 (6 bases). V lost 4 bases to trimming and J lost 5 bases, with 15 bases between them. Germline V gene lookup returns CDR1 MNHEY and CDR2 SVGAGI. The CDR3 totals 15 residues. CDR3 loop: CASSSDRRFYQPQHF. CDR3 nucleotides: TGTGCCAGCAGTTCTGACAGGAGGTTCTATCAGCCCCAGCATTTT.

The V and J genes are TRBV13 and TRBJ2-7; the match to TRBD2 covers 10 bases. Losses at the gene ends were 5 bases for V and 6 bases for J; bases not matched to a gene: 16. The CDR3 length is 17 residues. CDR1 PRHDT and CDR2 FYEKMQ come from the germline V gene (reference sequence). CDR3 loop: CASSPRTSGKVRGEQYF. The DNA of the CDR3 is TGTGCCAGCAGCCCCCGGACTAGCGGCAAAGTGAGAGGCGAGCAGTACTTC.

This sequence joins TRBV28 and TRBJ2-1; D is unclear. CDR3 length: 13 amino acids. Looked up from germline, CDR1 is MDHEN and CDR2 is SYDVKM. Trimming stripped 2 bases from V and 6 bases from J, with 8 bases between. CDR3 residues: CASSLNVANEQFF. CDR3 nucleotide sequence: TGTGCCAGCAGTTTAAATGTCGCCAATGAGCAGTTCTTC.

This rearrangement joins TRBV29-1 to TRBJ2-1; 10 bases are shared with TRBD1. V dropped 6 bases and J dropped 8; count of bases not matched to a gene: 4. The CDR3 length is 12 residues. Germline assignment: CDR1 SQVTM and CDR2 ANQGSEA. CDR3 DNA: TGCAGCGTCCGACAGGGGGCTTATGAGCAGTTCTTC. Encoded protein: CSVRQGAYEQFF.

The V call is TRBV27, the J call TRBJ2-1; 10 nucleotides agree with TRBD2. The junction had 8 bases not matched to a gene; V was cut back by 3 bases and J by 6 bases. Germline CDR1 is MNHEY and CDR2 is SMNVEV (reference sequence). The CDR3 runs to 16 residues. CDR3 amino acids: CASSLTSSGRLNEQFF. For the CDR3, the DNA is TGTGCCAGCAGTTTGACATCTAGCGGGAGACTCAATGAGCAGTTCTTC.

The gene calls are TRBV11-3 and TRBJ2-7; 8 positions match TRBD2. The CDR3 totals 16 residues. V was clipped by 3 bases and J by 4 bases; unmatched bases: 11. Germline-derived CDR1 and CDR2 are SGHNT and YENEEA. The CDR3 region has the DNA TGTGCCAGCAGCTTCGACGGGTCTAGCGGGTCTTACGAGCAGTACTTC. It encodes CASSFDGSSGSYEQYF.

This clone was observed a single time. This sequence joins TRBV28 and TRBJ1-1; D is uncertain. Trimming took off 8 bases at V and 0 bases at J, with 19 bases between the two ends. CDR3 length: 16 residues. Germline loops: CDR1 MDHEN, CDR2 SYDVKM. The CDR3 spells CASGPPEDEVNTEAFF. The CDR3 DNA sequence: TGTGCCAGCGGACCCCCTGAAGACGAGGTGAACACTGAAGCTTTCTTT.

The chain is built from TRBV11-2 and TRBJ1-4, with TRBD1 matching 7 bases. Germline CDR1 and CDR2: SGHAT and FQNNGV. The ends lost 5 bases at V and 5 bases at J; junction bases unmatched: 11. The CDR3 is 16 residues long. The CDR3 protein is CASSSAAGTANEKLFF. The DNA for the CDR3 is TGTGCCAGCAGCAGTGCGGCCGGGACAGCGAATGAAAAACTGTTTTTT.

The V call is TRBV2, the J call TRBJ2-7; D gene ambiguous. This CDR3 comprises 15 residues. Germline assignment: CDR1 SNHLY and CDR2 FYNNEI. V lost 7 bases to trimming and J lost 0 bases, with 16 bases between them. As DNA, the CDR3 is TGTGCCAGCAATACCGACGGAGAGAGCTCCTACGAGCAGTACTTC. It codes for CASNTDGESSYEQYF.

V usage is TRBV24-1 and J usage is TRBJ2-1; no clear D gene. CDR3 length: 17 amino acids. Germline values: CDR1 KGHDR, CDR2 SFDVKD. V was cut by 4 bases and J by 1 base, with 16 bases left in between. DNA of the CDR3: TGTGCCACCAGTGACCCGAACTTTAGTAAGTCCTACAATGAGCAGTTCTTC. Translation: CATSDPNFSKSYNEQFF.

This chain links TRBV30 with TRBJ2-5, with 7 bases aligning to TRBD2. The CDR3 runs 14 residues. Losses at the gene ends were 2 bases for V and 5 bases for J; bases not matched to a gene: 8. Germline V gene lookup returns CDR1 GTSNPN and CDR2 SVGIG (reference sequence). The CDR3 reads CAWSRGRATETQYF. CDR3 DNA sequence: TGTGCCTGGAGTCGGGGGAGGGCCACCGAGACCCAGTACTTC.

This clone was counted a few times. V usage is TRBV5-5 and J usage is TRBJ1-4; D is possibly TRBD1 (5 bases). CDR3 length: 15 amino acids. Germline-derived CDR1 and CDR2 are SGHKS and YYEKEE (reference sequence). Deletions cut 0 bases from V and 7 bases from J, with 13 bases between. The CDR3 here is CASSLVPGWSEKLFF. For the CDR3, the DNA is TGTGCCAGCAGCTTGGTGCCAGGGTGGAGTGAAAAACTGTTTTTT.

J is TRBJ2-1 and V is TRBV11-3; D might be TRBD2 (5 bases). Germline CDR1 reads SGHNT; CDR2 reads YENEEA. This CDR3 has 15 residues. The ends were cut back, 1 base at V and 2 bases at J, with 9 bases in the middle. The CDR3 is CASSLAPGTYNEQFF. CDR3 bases: TGTGCCAGCAGCTTAGCGCCGGGAACCTACAATGAGCAGTTCTTC. The full variable domain, its missing parts supplied by reference TRBV11-3 and TRBJ2-1, is EAGVVQSPRYKIIEKKQPVAFWCNPISGHNTLYWYLQNLGQGPELLIRYENEEAVDDSQLPKDRFSAERLKGVDSTLKIQPAELGDSAVYLCASSLAPGTYNEQFFGPGTRLTVL.

J is TRBJ1-4 and V is TRBV5-6; 10 nucleotides match TRBD1. The junction had 7 bases not matched to a gene; V was cut back by 5 bases and J by 6 bases. Germline V gene sequence: CDR1 SGHDT, CDR2 YYEEEE. The CDR3 consists of 15 residues. The CDR3 is CASSFGQGGDEKLFF. The CDR3 region has the DNA TGTGCCAGCAGTTTTGGACAGGGGGGAGATGAAAAACTGTTTTTT.

This clone is a singleton in its sample. The chain is built from TRBV6-5 and TRBJ1-6; possibly TRBD1 for D (6 bases). Trimming removed 2 bases from V and 8 bases from J, with 13 bases in between. Germline-derived CDR1 and CDR2 are MNHEY and SVGAGI. The CDR3 extends over 15 amino acids. The CDR3 loop reads CASSYAAGADSPLHF. The CDR3 bases are TGTGCCAGCAGTTACGCGGCAGGGGCTGATTCACCCCTCCACTTT.

This chain connects TRBV29-1 to TRBJ2-1; a weak D match, TRBD2 (6 bases). This CDR3 contains 12 residues. Trimming pared 7 bases from V and 10 bases from J, leaving 17 bases between. Per germline, CDR1 SQVTM and CDR2 ANQGSEA. As DNA, the CDR3 is TGCAGCGCCCGGGACTCGTCGCTGGAGCAGTTCTTC. The encoded protein is CSARDSSLEQFF.

The chain carries TRBV21-1 and TRBJ1-1. TRBV21-1 corresponds to a pseudogene. CDR3 size: 18 residues. The CDR3 region is CASSPAQGGTVLNTEAFF. CDR3 bases: TGTGCCAGCAGCCCAGCGCAGGGAGGAACGGTGTTGAACACTGAAGCTTTCTTT.

The chain carries TRBV2 and TRBJ2-5; the D gene is possibly TRBD2 (6 bases). Germline values: CDR1 SNHLY, CDR2 FYNNEI. The length of the CDR3 is 13 residues. Trimming left V 9 bases short and J 2 bases short, with 13 bases between. The CDR3, as DNA: TGTGCCAGGTCCAGTGCGGGACAAGAGACCCAGTACTTC. Its protein is CARSSAGQETQYF. The full variable domain, with the rest looked up from reference TRBV2 and TRBJ2-5, is EPEVTQTPSHQVTQMGQEVILRCVPISNHLYFYWYRQILGQKVEFLVSFYNNEISEKSEIFDDQFSVERPDGSNFTLKIRSTKLEDSAMYFCARSSAGQETQYFGPGTRLLVL.

The chain uses TRBV29-1 and TRBJ1-2, with TRBD1 as a possible D gene (5 bases). The V gene's germline CDR1 is SQVTM and CDR2 ANQGSEA. V lost 3 bases to trimming and J lost 1 base, with 12 bases between them. This CDR3 is 14 amino acids long. CDR3 in DNA: TGCAGCGTTGAGGGGGGAACAAATAACTATGGCTACACCTTC. Translating gives CSVEGGTNNYGYTF.

This chain connects TRBV5-6 to TRBJ2-2; a possible D gene is TRBD2 (6 bases). V was cut by 3 bases and J by 7 bases, with 16 bases left in between. There are 15 residues in the CDR3. CDR1 is SGHDT, CDR2 YYEEEE, per germline. The CDR3 nucleotides are TGTGCCAGCAGCTCCACGGGGCGCGGGAACGGGGAGCTGTTTTTT. Translated, it gives CASSSTGRGNGELFF. Together with reference TRBV5-6 and TRBJ2-2, the CDR3 gives the full variable domain: DAGVTQSPTHLIKTRGQQVTLRCSPKSGHDTVSWYQQALGQGPQFIFQYYEEEERQRGNFPDRFSGHQFPNYSSELNVNALLLGDSALYLCASSSTGRGNGELFFGEGSRLTVL.

The chain recombines TRBV3-1 (or the pseudogene TRBV3-2) with TRBJ2-1; TRBD2 might be the D (6 bases). CDR1 LGHDT and CDR2 YNNKEL come from the germline V gene (reference sequence). V shed 2 bases and J shed 9 bases, with 11 bases lying between them. This CDR3 comprises 13 residues. CDR3 bases: TGTGCCAGCAGCCAATGTCGGGAGTGTGAGCAGTTCTTC. Protein sequence: CASSQCRECEQFF.

The rearrangement links TRBV7-8 to TRBJ2-4; D remains ambiguous. From germline, CDR1 is SGHVS and CDR2 FQNEAQ. CDR3 length equals 15 residues. The germline V and J ends were trimmed by 4 bases and 1 base, with 11 bases remaining between them. DNA of the CDR3: TGTGCCAGCAGCTCCGAAAAGGCGGCCAAAAACATTCAGTACTTC. Amino acid sequence: CASSSEKAAKNIQYF.

CDR3 DNA: TGCAGCGTTGAGTCGGACCGAGACTACGAGCAGTACTTC. It encodes CSVESDRDYEQYF. V usage is TRBV29-1 and J usage is TRBJ2-7; D remains ambiguous. Germline loops: CDR1 SQVTM, CDR2 ANQGSEA. The CDR3 runs 13 residues. Deletions cut 3 bases from V and 3 bases from J, with 12 bases between.

The rearrangement uses TRBV4-1 and TRBJ2-2; a weak D match, TRBD2 (5 bases). V dropped 0 bases and J dropped 6 bases, with 11 bases sitting between them. The CDR3 extends over 15 amino acids. CDR1 is MGHRA, CDR2 YSYEKL, per germline. The CDR3 loop is CASSQDELGSGELFF. CDR3 bases: TGCGCCAGCAGCCAAGATGAACTAGGCTCCGGGGAGCTGTTTTTT.